This TCR beta chain was recorded in a study of cytomegalovirus exposure and HLA in healthy donors. This clone turned up a few times. Germline V gene lookup returns CDR1 SGHKS and CDR2 YYEKEE (reference sequence). V dropped 4 bases and J dropped 8 bases, with 18 bases sitting between them. CDR3 length equals 15 residues. This PCR relied on a set of 60 Vbeta primers and 13 Jbeta primers. Only in-frame clones appear in the TCRdb table, and some are missing; sequencing was by immunoSEQ multiplex PCR. The sample yields about 200,000 clones, around four fifths seen once. The chain links TRBV5-5 to TRBJ1-4; TRBD1 is a possible D gene (6 bases). The receptor's source is a boy aged 2 to 10 in good health and CMV-seronegative. Sequencing used PBMCs. The chain's CDR3 is CASSVTGLPREKLFF. The DNA for the CDR3 is TGTGCCAGCAGCGTGACAGGATTGCCACGGGAAAAACTGTTTTTT.